The 2 T cell receptor beta chains below all came from one sample that was sequenced in a study of blood T cell repertoires in COVID-19. The method was immunoSEQ multiplex PCR; TCRdb's version includes in-frame clones alone and lacks a portion of them. The table shows about 150,000 clones, with approximately 84% occurring only once. Source material: peripheral blood. The receptors shown here come from a woman aged 55-70 years with COVID-19, enrolled during active disease.

V usage is TRBV12-3 or TRBV12-4 and J usage is TRBJ2-4; possibly TRBD1 for D (6 bases). V was pared by 5 bases and J by 6 bases, with 11 bases between. The CDR3 is made up of 13 amino acids. CDR3 nucleotides: TGTGCCAGCAGTAGACAGGAGATAAACATTCAGTACTTC. This gives the protein CASSRQEINIQYF.

The chain employs TRBV29-1 and TRBJ2-3; no definite D call. Trimming cost V 8 bases and J 0 bases, with 6 bases left between them. Germline values: CDR1 SQVTM, CDR2 ANQGSEA. The CDR3 extends over 11 amino acids. The CDR3 DNA follows: TGCAGCTCCAGGAGCACAGATACGCAGTATTTT. As protein: CSSRSTDTQYF.